This entry describes one T cell receptor (beta chain). Its antigen is undetermined. The data derive from a study of cytomegalovirus exposure and HLA in healthy donors. Study as a whole: In terms of ancestry, the Caucasian-associated cluster contained roughly 80% of the roughly 400 genotyped donors. Study conclusions and caveats: Specificity for CMV antigens was confirmed in vitro for three of the CMV-associated chains. It was reportedly the case that the classifier diagnosed cytomegalovirus status with high specificity and sensitivity.

Germline lookup yields CDR1 SGHNT and CDR2 YENEEA. The CDR3 is made up of 15 amino acids. With 5 bases clipped from V and 3 bases from J, the junction kept 9 bases outside the gene matches. PCR was performed using 60 Vbeta and 13 Jbeta primers. TCRdb's copy holds only in-frame clones and misses some; the assay was immunoSEQ multiplex PCR. Its table records about 92,000 clones. This cohort consisted of healthy bone marrow donors. The specimen was PBMCs. The chain employs TRBV11-3 and TRBJ2-7, with 8 bases that match TRBD2. This sequence originates from a man aged 50-59 years in good health and CMV-seropositive. CDR3 sequence: CASSLRGLGIYEQYF. CDR3 bases: TGTGCCAGCAGCCTGAGGGGACTAGGAATCTACGAGCAGTACTTC.